This TCR beta chain comes out of a study of CD8 T cells in Susac syndrome. TEMRA cells were FACS-enriched, unlike CD8+ and CD4+ T cells, which were negatively isolated. Study-wide results and limits: A relatively small number of individuals underwent TCR sequencing and HLA analysis.

RNA was extracted with the RNeasy kit, and a quantity of 0.5 to 1 ug was reverse transcribed using random hexamers. TCRdb used MiXCR to reprocess the immunoSEQ multiplex PCR reads, holding one entry per CDR3 protein. This table has about 150,000 distinct CDR3 sequences, approximately 96% appearing once. As concerns this clonotype: The antigen remains undetermined.

The CDR3 covers 14 residues. Sequenced sample: CD4+ T cells from PBMCs. The source is a human donor with Susac syndrome. The chain has TRBV21-1 and TRBJ2-1. TRBV21-1 represents a pseudogene. CDR3 sequence reads: CASRVSDSYNEQFF. The CDR3, as DNA: TGTGCCAGCCGGGTGAGTGACTCCTACAATGAGCAGTTCTTC.